This T cell receptor (beta chain) was sequenced in a study of cytomegalovirus exposure and HLA in healthy donors. General study findings and limits: As a later analysis showed, a missense DCLRE1C variant was linked to trimming of TCR beta V- and J-genes. It was shown in a later analysis that HLA-associated TCR beta chains were more clonally expanded than other, equally common chains. Serostatus for CMV was the only available immune exposure information. Cytomegalovirus status was reportedly diagnosed by the classifier with high specificity and sensitivity.

As regards this clone: The antigen remains unidentified.

Deletions cut 2 bases from V and 4 bases from J, with 12 bases between. Germline CDR1 SNHLY, CDR2 FYNNEI. The CDR3 is 15 residues long. Researchers ran the PCR with 60 Vbeta and 13 Jbeta primers. Method: immunoSEQ multiplex PCR; TCRdb's copy keeps in-frame clones and lacks some. The table has some 140,000 clones, around 80% seen once. The source is a woman in her thirties or forties in good health and CMV-seropositive. The chain joins TRBV2 to TRBJ1-5; the D is unclear. The sample consisted of PBMCs. The CDR3 nucleotides are TGTGCCAGCAGTGAAAGCATAGCGGTGAATCAGCCCCAGCATTTT. Its translation: CASSESIAVNQPQHF. The full variable domain, completed using reference TRBV2 and TRBJ1-5, is EPEVTQTPSHQVTQMGQEVILRCVPISNHLYFYWYRQILGQKVEFLVSFYNNEISEKSEIFDDQFSVERPDGSNFTLKIRSTKLEDSAMYFCASSESIAVNQPQHFGDGTRLSIL.